This entry lists 25 T cell receptor beta chains sequenced from one sample in a study of blood T cell repertoires in COVID-19. Assay used: immunoSEQ multiplex PCR; TCRdb lists only in-frame clones, some missing. The sample contains 55,000 to 70,000 clones, approximately 80% of which appear only once. Material: peripheral blood. Receptor source: a woman aged 80 or over with acute or convalescent COVID-19.

This clone was counted a single time. The rearrangement links TRBV3-1 (or the pseudogene TRBV3-2) to TRBJ2-2; 10 bases agree with TRBD2. The V gene's germline CDR1 is LGHDT and CDR2 YNNKEL (reference sequence). After removal of 4 bases from V and 7 bases from J, the junction contained 12 bases not matched to a gene. This CDR3 has 17 amino acids. The CDR3 nucleotides are TGTGCCAGCAGCCCGACTGTAGCGGGGGGCGCGGGCGGGGAGCTGTTTTTT. This encodes CASSPTVAGGAGGELFF.

The chain couples TRBV5-1 to TRBJ2-7; D is ambiguous. Per germline, CDR1 SGHRS and CDR2 YFSETQ. With 2 bases removed from V and 3 bases from J, the gap between germline ends came to 9 bases. The CDR3 length is 13 residues. CDR3 DNA sequence: TGCGCCAGCAGCTTTTGGCCAAACTACGAGCAGTACTTC. Its translation: CASSFWPNYEQYF. Filled out from reference TRBV5-1 and TRBJ2-7, the complete variable domain reads KAGVTQTPRYLIKTRGQQVTLSCSPISGHRSVSWYQQTPGQGLQFLFEYFSETQRNKGNFPGRFSGRQFSNSRSEMNVSTLELGDSALYLCASSFWPNYEQYFGPGTRLTVT.

V is TRBV11-2 and J is TRBJ2-7, with TRBD1 matching over 10 bases. The germline gives CDR1 SGHAT, CDR2 FQNNGV. The CDR3 contains 14 residues. V lost 4 bases, J lost 5 bases, and 5 bases stayed unmatched. The CDR3 loop is CASSSDRGYHEQYF. The CDR3 DNA reads TGTGCCAGCAGCTCGGACAGGGGGTACCACGAGCAGTACTTC.

The chain recombines TRBV6-5 with TRBJ2-5, with TRBD1 identical over 10 bases. CDR1 is MNHEY and CDR2 is SVGAGI in the germline V gene. This CDR3 comprises 13 residues. With 10 bases clipped from V and 4 bases from J, the junction kept 6 bases outside the gene matches. CDR3 nucleotide sequence: TGTGCCACCAGGGGGACAGGGGTAGAGACCCAGTACTTC. It codes for CATRGTGVETQYF.

As regards this clone: At one end the junction does not follow the germline gene, possibly because of a read error. The chain uses TRBV7-7 and TRBJ2-1; maybe TRBD2 (5 bases). This CDR3 is 13 amino acids long. CDR1 SSHAT and CDR2 FNYEAQ come from the germline V gene (reference sequence). For the CDR3, the DNA is TGTGCTAGCAGTTTTGGACTGGACGATGAGCAGTTCTTC. Translating gives CASSFGLDDEQFF.

This rearrangement joins TRBV5-6 to TRBJ2-5; 7 nucleotides match TRBD1. V lost 3 bases and J lost 1; bases outside the gene matches: 0. Germline-derived CDR1 and CDR2 are SGHDT and YYEEEE. This CDR3 spans 13 amino acids. For the CDR3, the DNA is TGTGCCAGCAGCTGGGACAGCCAAGAGACCCAGTACTTC. Translating gives CASSWDSQETQYF.

This clone was detected only once. V is TRBV5-4 and J is TRBJ2-1; 7 bases align to TRBD1. The CDR3 is 15 residues long. The junction had 12 bases not matched to a gene; V was cut back by 5 bases and J by 7 bases. Germline CDR1 is SGHNT and CDR2 is YYREEE (reference sequence). DNA of the CDR3: TGTGCCAGCAGGGCCGGAACAGGGGATTGGAATGAGCAGTTCTTC. Its translation: CASRAGTGDWNEQFF.

This chain connects TRBV9 to TRBJ2-2; D is uncertain. CDR1 and CDR2 from the germline V gene are SGDLS and YYNGEE. The CDR3 loop spans 13 amino acids. The V end lost 0 bases, the J end lost 4 bases, and 4 bases lay between the germline ends. The CDR3 sequence: CASSVAITGELFF. The CDR3 DNA sequence: TGTGCCAGCAGCGTAGCCATCACCGGGGAGCTGTTTTTT.

The V and J genes are TRBV15 and TRBJ2-7, with D uncertain. The CDR3 is made up of 14 amino acids. The germline V and J ends were trimmed by 1 base and 3 bases, with 10 bases remaining between them. Germline CDR1 LNHNV, CDR2 YYDKDF (reference sequence). Here the CDR3 DNA reads TGTGCCACCAGCAGAGGTAACAGAATCTACGAGCAGTACTTC. It specifies CATSRGNRIYEQYF.

The chain is built from TRBV3-1 (or the pseudogene TRBV3-2) and TRBJ2-5, with 10 positions matching TRBD2. J was trimmed by 3 bases and V by 0 bases; bases with no gene match: 4. Germline CDR1 reads LGHDT; CDR2 reads YNNKEL (reference sequence). This CDR3 is 16 amino acids long. The CDR3 sequence: CASSQDGTSVKETQYF. CDR3 nucleotide sequence: TGTGCCAGCAGCCAAGATGGGACTAGCGTCAAAGAGACCCAGTACTTC.

The rearrangement joins TRBV6-5 to TRBJ1-4; 7 nucleotides match TRBD1. Trimming cost V 0 bases and J 7 bases; bases outside gene matches: 5. This CDR3 is built from 15 residues. From germline, CDR1 is MNHEY and CDR2 SVGAGI. In nucleotides, the CDR3 is TGTGCCAGCAGTTACTCGAGGGGGCTAGGTGAAAAACTGTTTTTT. This encodes CASSYSRGLGEKLFF.

This sequence joins TRBV4-1 and TRBJ2-3; 7 nucleotides align to TRBD1. This CDR3 has 15 residues. Losses at the gene ends were 1 base for V and 3 bases for J; bases not matched to a gene: 4. Germline lookup yields CDR1 MGHRA and CDR2 YSYEKL. CDR3 sequence (DNA): TGCGCCAGCAGCCAAGTCGACAGGGTAACAGATACGCAGTATTTT. It is translated as CASSQVDRVTDTQYF.

This clone has only a few counts. J is TRBJ2-7 and V is TRBV4-1; TRBD2 aligns across 9 bases. CDR1 is MGHRA, CDR2 YSYEKL, per germline. V gave up 0 bases and J gave up 7 bases; unmatched junction bases: 4. This CDR3 contains 14 residues. The CDR3: CASSQESLAGEQYF. CDR3 nucleotide sequence: TGCGCCAGCAGCCAAGAGAGTCTAGCGGGGGAGCAGTACTTC.

This clone was observed a few times. The V and J genes are TRBV5-1 and TRBJ1-1, with no clear D. V was cut by 4 bases and J by 4 bases, with 17 bases left in between. Germline V CDR1 and CDR2: SGHRS, YFSETQ. The CDR3 is 15 amino acids. The CDR3 loop is CASSGGELKSTEAFF. The DNA for the CDR3 is TGCGCCAGCAGCGGCGGGGAACTCAAGAGCACTGAAGCTTTCTTT.

In this sample, this clone turned up once. This rearrangement joins TRBV5-4 to TRBJ2-1; a possible D gene is TRBD2 (6 bases). Germline lookup yields CDR1 SGHNT and CDR2 YYREEE (reference sequence). V dropped 6 bases and J dropped 1 base, with 11 bases sitting between them. The CDR3 runs to 14 residues. The CDR3 here is CASNRAGSYNEQFF. In nucleotides, the CDR3 is TGTGCCAGCAACCGTGCGGGATCCTACAATGAGCAGTTCTTC.

The V call is TRBV2, the J call TRBJ2-5, with D perhaps TRBD2 (6 bases). The germline CDR1 and CDR2 sequences are SNHLY and FYNNEI. V shed 2 bases and J shed 1 base, with 20 bases lying between them. The CDR3 contains 18 residues. The CDR3 sequence: CASSEILEGGASQETQYF. The DNA for the CDR3 is TGTGCCAGCAGTGAAATCCTGGAAGGCGGGGCGAGCCAAGAGACCCAGTACTTC.

The gene calls are TRBV10-1 and TRBJ2-1, with D perhaps matching TRBD1 (6 bases). The CDR3 covers 16 residues. Trimming left V 0 bases short and J 5 bases short, with 14 bases between. The germline V gene has CDR1 WNHNN and CDR2 SYGVQD (reference sequence). CDR3 in DNA: TGCGCCAGCAGTGAGTCCAGGGGCCAAACCAACAATGAGCAGTTCTTC. This sequence encodes CASSESRGQTNNEQFF.

Only a few counts were recorded for this clone. The CDR3 coding sequence is TGTGCCAGCAGCCCCCAATTCACAGGGACTGAAGCTTTCTTT. Translating gives CASSPQFTGTEAFF. V gene TRBV7-6 combines with J gene TRBJ1-1, with a tentative D call TRBD1 (6 bases). This CDR3 has 14 amino acids. V was pared by 5 bases and J by 5 bases, with 15 bases between. The V gene's germline CDR1 is SGHVS and CDR2 FNYEAQ.

This clone has just one count. The chain joins TRBV4-1 to TRBJ1-1; tentatively, D is TRBD1 (6 bases). Trimming stripped 3 bases from V and 0 bases from J, with 17 bases between. The CDR3 runs to 17 residues. Germline V gives CDR1 MGHRA, CDR2 YSYEKL. The CDR3 here is CASSHDRPSRMNTEAFF. The CDR3 coding sequence is TGCGCCAGCAGCCACGACAGGCCGTCCCGCATGAACACTGAAGCTTTCTTT.

Remarks on this clone: Other DNA sequences in this specimen translate into the identical CDR3. The J gene is TRBJ1-1, the V gene TRBV6-5, with D hard to call. Looked up from germline, CDR1 is MNHEY and CDR2 is SVGAGI. V lost 0 bases and J lost 2, with 10 bases in between. The CDR3 contains 15 residues. This CDR3 is CASSYSNRRNTEAFF. As DNA, the CDR3 is TGTGCCAGCAGTTACTCAAACAGAAGAAACACTGAAGCTTTCTTT.

This clone was recorded only once. The chain carries TRBV11-2 and TRBJ1-5; D perhaps matches TRBD1 (5 bases). The germline V gene has CDR1 SGHAT and CDR2 FQNNGV. V lost 1 base to trimming and J lost 1 base, with 11 bases between them. The CDR3 runs to 16 residues. The DNA for the CDR3 is TGTGCCAGCAGCTTAGTAAGGGGTAAGAGCAATCAGCCCCAGCATTTT. Residues: CASSLVRGKSNQPQHF.

The V gene is TRBV5-1, the J gene TRBJ2-3; 8 bases align to TRBD1. The CDR3 covers 14 residues. Trimming took 6 bases from V and 5 from J; bases not matched to a gene: 8. CDR1 is SGHRS, CDR2 YFSETQ, per germline. The CDR3 is CASTQDRVEDTQYF. The DNA of the CDR3 is TGCGCCAGCACCCAGGACAGGGTTGAAGATACGCAGTATTTT.

This sequence joins TRBV19 and TRBJ1-2; possibly TRBD1 for D (5 bases). CDR3 length: 15 amino acids. Per germline, CDR1 LNHDA and CDR2 SQIVND (reference sequence). Trimming took off 3 bases at V and 6 bases at J, with 17 bases between the two ends. The CDR3 nucleotides read TGTGCCAGTAGTATCTCAGGGCCTGGGAAAAATGGCTACACCTTC. Its protein is CASSISGPGKNGYTF.

This chain joins TRBV18 and TRBJ1-1; D might be TRBD1 (6 bases). Germline loops: CDR1 KGHSH, CDR2 LQKENI. V was trimmed by 4 bases and J by 1 base, leaving 7 bases between them. This CDR3 has 13 amino acids. The CDR3 spells CASSLGQNTEAFF. For the CDR3, the DNA is TGTGCCAGCTCACTGGGACAGAACACTGAAGCTTTCTTT.

As DNA, the CDR3 is TGTGCCAGCAGAGCGAGGTCTGGAAACACCATATATTTT. This encodes CASRARSGNTIYF. This chain uses TRBV12-3 or TRBV12-4 with TRBJ1-3, with D unresolved. The CDR3 runs to 13 residues. V lost 6 bases and J lost 1, with 7 bases in between.